This T cell receptor beta chain originates from a study of shared clonotypes between healthy human individuals. Regarding the study as a whole: Roughly 5% of naive CD4 clonotypes were shared across a few donors. Clonotype sharing among the donors was expected to vary with sequencing depth. Larger estimated richness was generally recorded for naive subsets relative to memory subsets.

Some clones are missing from TCRdb's copy, which holds only in-frame ones; the method was immunoSEQ multiplex PCR. The sample includes about a million clones, 60% to 80% of them seen just once. Donors included only healthy HIV-negative adults lacking recent acute infections or vaccinations. With respect to this clone: Its matching antigen is unknown.

The sequencing input was memory CD4+ T cells from PBMCs. Subset given: CD45RA-negative fraction. The sequence came from a man between 18 and 29 years old in good health. Some clones in this sample may be carry-over from other donors' samples.

Written as DNA, the CDR3 is TGCGCCAGCAGCCAGGGACCGAGAGATCAGCCCCAGCATTTT. It is translated as CASSQGPRDQPQHF. The rearrangement uses TRBV4-1 and TRBJ1-5, with D tentatively TRBD1 (5 bases). From germline, CDR1 is MGHRA and CDR2 YSYEKL. The CDR3 covers 14 residues. V lost 3 bases and J 5 bases, leaving 11 bases between the germline ends.